This T cell receptor beta chain was captured by sequencing in a study of OX40 agonist ivuxolimab in advanced cancers. The V gene's germline CDR1 is PRHDT and CDR2 FYEKMQ (reference sequence). The CDR3 contains 15 residues. Trimming cost V 2 bases and J 8 bases, with 18 bases left between them. General study findings and limits: Determination of antigen specificity was not performed for the expanded peripheral T cells.

Worth noting for this clone: Its antigen is currently unknown.

Sequencing was performed with immunoSEQ multiplex PCR; in TCRdb, only in-frame clones are kept and a portion is missing. The data show more than 75,000 clones, roughly 80% seen once. The specimen was CD4+ or CD8+ T cells sorted from blood, collected in a trial of the OX40 agonist ivuxolimab. This receptor was obtained from an adult with an advanced solid tumor such as melanoma, head and neck, liver or kidney cancer. The rearrangement uses TRBV13 and TRBJ1-2, with no clear D. This CDR3 reads CASSLFGPANQGYTF. Here the CDR3 DNA reads TGTGCCAGCAGCTTATTTGGGCCAGCAAACCAGGGCTACACCTTC.